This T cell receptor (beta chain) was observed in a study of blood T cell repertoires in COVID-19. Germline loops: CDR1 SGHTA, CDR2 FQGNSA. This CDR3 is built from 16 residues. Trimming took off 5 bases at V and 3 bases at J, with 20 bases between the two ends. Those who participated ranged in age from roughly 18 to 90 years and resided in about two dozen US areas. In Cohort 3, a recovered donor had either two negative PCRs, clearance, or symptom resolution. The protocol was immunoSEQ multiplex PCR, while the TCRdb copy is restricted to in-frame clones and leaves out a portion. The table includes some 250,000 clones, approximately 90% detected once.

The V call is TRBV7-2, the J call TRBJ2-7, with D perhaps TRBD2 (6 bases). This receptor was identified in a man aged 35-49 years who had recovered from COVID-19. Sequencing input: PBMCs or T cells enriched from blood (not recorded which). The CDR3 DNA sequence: TGTGCCAGCAGCCTAGGCGGTCTTGGAGCGGGCTACGAGCAGTACTTC. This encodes CASSLGGLGAGYEQYF.